These T cell receptor beta chains were read from a single sample in a study of cytomegalovirus exposure and HLA in healthy donors. The data were produced by immunoSEQ multiplex PCR, yet TCRdb's version contains in-frame clones alone and is incomplete. The repertoire holds about 130,000 clones, with around 82% as singletons. Sequences were obtained from PBMCs. The receptors were sampled from a female donor in good health and CMV-seronegative. CDR3s include the opening cysteine and the closing phenylalanine or tryptophan. A D gene is named only where the DNA matches it firmly. Rows may omit the clone size; those that give it use once, few, many or a size class.

V	size	J	D	CDR3	DNA
TRBV27	.	TRBJ2-7	TRBD1	CASSPGTGFHEQYF	TGTGCCAGCAGTCCCGGGACAGGGTTCCACGAGCAGTACTTC
TRBV9	few	TRBJ2-1	.	CASSGRGGLDNEQFF	TGTGCCAGCAGTGGCCGTGGAGGGCTCGACAATGAGCAGTTCTTC
TRBV27	.	TRBJ2-5	.	CASSLGLQETQYF	TGTGCCAGCAGTCTAGGACTCCAAGAGACCCAGTACTTC
TRBV5-8	.	TRBJ2-1	TRBD2	CASSLVQLAKQVNEQFF	TGTGCCAGCAGCTTGGTCCAACTAGCGAAGCAGGTCAATGAGCAGTTCTTC
TRBV5-1	.	TRBJ1-1	.	CASSFYGADTEAFF	TGCGCCAGCAGCTTTTATGGAGCGGACACTGAAGCTTTCTTT
TRBV11-3	.	TRBJ2-3	.	CASSPGSTDTQYF	TGTGCCAGCAGCCCGGGTAGCACAGATACGCAGTATTTT
TRBV6-5	.	TRBJ1-1	.	CASSYDRQNTEAFF	TGTGCCAGCAGTTACGACCGACAGAACACTGAAGCTTTCTTT
TRBV19	.	TRBJ1-2	TRBD1	CASSTRATGGRNYGYTF	TGTGCCAGTAGTACGAGGGCTACAGGGGGCCGAAACTATGGCTACACCTTC
TRBV18	.	TRBJ2-3	.	CASSLEARTSTDTQYF	TGTGCCAGCTCTCTAGAAGCGCGGACTAGCACAGATACGCAGTATTTT
TRBV28	.	TRBJ1-3	TRBD1	CASSFPTGRSGNTIYF	TGTGCCAGCAGTTTCCCGACAGGGAGGTCTGGAAACACCATATATTTT
TRBV30	.	TRBJ1-6	.	CAWSFLGGYNSPLHF	TGTGCCTGGAGTTTCCTGGGGGGTTATAATTCACCCCTCCACTTT
TRBV18	.	TRBJ2-1	TRBD1	CASSPGQGFNEQFF	TGTGCCAGCTCACCAGGACAGGGTTTCAATGAGCAGTTCTTC
TRBV18	.	TRBJ1-1	TRBD1	CASSIGQGNTEAFF	TGTGCCAGCTCAATAGGACAGGGGAACACTGAAGCTTTCTTT
TRBV6-1	.	TRBJ2-5	.	CASSEANGSGETQYF	TGTGCCAGCAGTGAAGCGAATGGTAGTGGAGAGACCCAGTACTTC
TRBV19	once	TRBJ2-3	.	CASSMGHTDTQYF	TGTGCCAGTAGTATGGGGCACACAGATACGCAGTATTTT
TRBV5-1	.	TRBJ2-2	.	CASSFGEDGELFF	TGCGCCAGCAGCTTTGGTGAGGACGGGGAGCTGTTTTTT